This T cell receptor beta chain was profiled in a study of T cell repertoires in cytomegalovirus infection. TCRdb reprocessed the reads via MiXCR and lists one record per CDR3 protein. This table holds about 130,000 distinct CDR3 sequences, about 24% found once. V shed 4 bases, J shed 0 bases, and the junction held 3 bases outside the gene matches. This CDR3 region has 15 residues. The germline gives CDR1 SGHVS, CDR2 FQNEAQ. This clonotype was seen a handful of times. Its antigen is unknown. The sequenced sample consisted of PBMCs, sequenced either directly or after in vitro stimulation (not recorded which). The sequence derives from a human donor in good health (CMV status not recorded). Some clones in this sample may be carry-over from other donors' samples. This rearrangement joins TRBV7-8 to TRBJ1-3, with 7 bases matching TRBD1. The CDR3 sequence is CASSSRTGSGNTIYF. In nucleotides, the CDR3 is TGTGCCAGCAGCTCTCGGACAGGCTCTGGAAACACCATATATTTT.